The rows below give T cell receptor beta chains drawn from one sample of a study of CD8 T cells in Susac syndrome. TCRdb analysed the immunoSEQ multiplex PCR reads with MiXCR anew, one entry per CDR3 protein. The sample has 150,000 to 180,000 distinct CDR3 sequences, approximately 95% seen once. The sequencing sample was made of CD4+ T cells from PBMCs. These receptors originate from a human donor with Susac syndrome. The CDR3 runs from the conserved cysteine through the conserved F or W. The order of the fields is CDR3 length, clone size, V gene, J gene, CDR3 protein. Clone size is stated in some rows and not others, as once, few, many or a class when expanded.

17	once	TRBV6-5	TRBJ1-6	CASSYGQESSYNSPLHF
18	once	TRBV18	TRBJ1-1	CASSPTPGQGFKDTEAFF
15	NA	TRBV12-3/TRBV12-4	TRBJ2-1	CASSAAGIPGDEQFF
12	NA	TRBV9	TRBJ2-1	CASSVAVGEQFF
15	NA	TRBV3-1	TRBJ2-1	CASRRGTGVNNEQFF
14	NA	TRBV9	TRBJ2-5	CASSVRTGEETQYF
11	NA	TRBV29-1	TRBJ2-5	CSSTVQETQYF
14	NA	TRBV5-1	TRBJ2-5	CASTPRRGVETQYF
21	NA	TRBV18	TRBJ1-5	CASSPTSIPRLAGPGNQPQHF
13	NA	TRBV15	TRBJ2-5	CATSQGRAETQYF
15	NA	TRBV20-1	TRBJ1-1	CSARDTRTPNTEAFF
12	NA	TRBV29-1	TRBJ1-1	CSAATGGTEAFF
12	NA	TRBV20-1	TRBJ1-6	CSARGISSPLHF
14	once	TRBV3-1	TRBJ1-1	CASSQVRRDAEAFF
14	NA	TRBV20-1	TRBJ1-4	CSASPPGINEKLFF
13	NA	TRBV20-1	TRBJ2-5	CSARDPRGETQYF
15	NA	TRBV25-1	TRBJ2-2	CASSGPGQNTGELFF
16	NA	TRBV12-3/TRBV12-4	TRBJ1-5	CASRGIGRASNQPQHF
14	NA	TRBV29-1	TRBJ1-2	CSVQGGGDGYGYTF
13	NA	TRBV7-3	TRBJ1-1	CASGDREGTEAFF
16	NA	TRBV6-2/TRBV6-3	TRBJ2-3	CASSPRRAELTDTQYF
14	few	TRBV6-6	TRBJ2-3	CASRTGGSTDTQYF
15	NA	TRBV4-1	TRBJ1-6	CASSQDLGVGSPLHF
16	NA	TRBV7-9	TRBJ2-7	CASTERAGTSSYEQYF
16	NA	TRBV9	TRBJ1-3	CASSPQGGGYENTIYF
16	NA	TRBV7-3	TRBJ2-2	CASSYGASANTGELFF
13	NA	TRBV3-1	TRBJ2-1	CASSQGVLNEQFF
15	NA	TRBV7-8	TRBJ2-3	CASRTGGHLTDTQYF
16	NA	TRBV9	TRBJ2-2	CASSVASTGGTGELFF
13	NA	TRBV29-1	TRBJ2-2	CSVDTQHTGELFF
15	NA	TRBV18	TRBJ2-2	CASSPWRSRIGELFF
13	NA	TRBV2	TRBJ2-3	CASSGQGTDTQYF
12	NA	TRBV12-5	TRBJ2-7	CASGLVRVEQYF
16	NA	TRBV21-1	TRBJ1-3	CASSSGEVTSGNTIYF
14	once	TRBV5-1	TRBJ1-5	CASSLAGVNQPQHF
15	NA	TRBV29-1	TRBJ1-6	CSTSRGCSYNSPLHF
13	NA	TRBV25-1	TRBJ1-4	CASSFATNEKLFF
13	NA	TRBV9	TRBJ1-2	CASTGTGDYGYTF
15	NA	TRBV9	TRBJ2-3	CAGSVDPSGTDTQYF
19	NA	TRBV4-2	TRBJ1-2	CASSQFHRGLSILHYGYTF
14	NA	TRBV29-1	TRBJ1-2	CSVSFDKLHYGYTF
15	NA	TRBV4-2	TRBJ2-5	CASSQVGAPQETQYF
14	NA	TRBV29-1	TRBJ2-2	CSVVAGVNTGELFF
14	NA	TRBV20-1	TRBJ1-2	CSARGGVNNYGYTF
14	NA	TRBV7-9	TRBJ1-5	CASTIDSSNQPQHF
13	NA	TRBV2	TRBJ1-4	CASSGGAGEKLFF
17	NA	TRBV9	TRBJ2-1	CASSVRGGLSRDNEQFF